This T cell receptor (beta chain) was found in a study of shared clonotypes between healthy human individuals. Data came from immunoSEQ multiplex PCR; TCRdb stores just in-frame clones and leaves some out. This repertoire shows some 2 million clones, about 95% found once; its top ten account for 0.9% to 1.4%. The V segment lost 0 bases and the J segment 3 bases; nucleotides outside the gene matches: 5. The length of the CDR3 is 17 residues. Germline assignment: CDR1 LGHNA and CDR2 YSLEER. Naive CD8 isolation took CD45RO-negative cells positively selected for CCR7 and excluded terminally differentiated effector memory CD45RA+ cells.

This chain connects TRBV4-3 to TRBJ2-1; 10 positions agree with TRBD2. The specimen sequenced was naive CD8+ T cells sorted from blood. This TCR came from a man aged 18 to 29 in good health. The CDR3 DNA sequence: TGCGCCAGCAGCCAAGATGACGGACTAGCGGACTACAATGAGCAGTTCTTC. It translates to CASSQDDGLADYNEQFF.